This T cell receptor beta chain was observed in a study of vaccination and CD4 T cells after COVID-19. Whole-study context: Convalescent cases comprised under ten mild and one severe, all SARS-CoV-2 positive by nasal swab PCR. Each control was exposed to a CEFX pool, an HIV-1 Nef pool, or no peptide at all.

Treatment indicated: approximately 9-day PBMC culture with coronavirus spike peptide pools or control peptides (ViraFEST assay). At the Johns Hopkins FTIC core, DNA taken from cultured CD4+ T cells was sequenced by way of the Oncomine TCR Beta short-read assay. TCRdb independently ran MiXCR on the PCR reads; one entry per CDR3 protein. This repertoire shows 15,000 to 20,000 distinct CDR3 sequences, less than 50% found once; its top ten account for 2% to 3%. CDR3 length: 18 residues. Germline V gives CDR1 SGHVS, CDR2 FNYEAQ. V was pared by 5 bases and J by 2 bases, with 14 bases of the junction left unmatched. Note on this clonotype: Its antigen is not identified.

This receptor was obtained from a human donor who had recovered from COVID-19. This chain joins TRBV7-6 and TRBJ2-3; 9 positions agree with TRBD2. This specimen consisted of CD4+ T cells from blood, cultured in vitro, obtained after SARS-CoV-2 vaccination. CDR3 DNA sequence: TGTGCCAGCAGCCCCGTCGGTCCAGCGGGGGGACACACAGATACGCAGTATTTT. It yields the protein CASSPVGPAGGHTDTQYF.